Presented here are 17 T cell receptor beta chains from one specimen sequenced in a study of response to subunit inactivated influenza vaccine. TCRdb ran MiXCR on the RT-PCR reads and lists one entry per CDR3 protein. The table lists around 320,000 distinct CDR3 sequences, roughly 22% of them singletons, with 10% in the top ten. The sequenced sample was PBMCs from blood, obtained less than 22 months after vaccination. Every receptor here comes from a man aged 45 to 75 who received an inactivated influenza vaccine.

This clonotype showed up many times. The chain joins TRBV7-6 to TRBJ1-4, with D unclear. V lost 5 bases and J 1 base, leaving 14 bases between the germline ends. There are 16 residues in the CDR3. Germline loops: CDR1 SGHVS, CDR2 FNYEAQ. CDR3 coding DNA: TGTGCCAGCAGCCCCCGTGCTGGCGGAACTAATGAAAAACTGTTTTTT. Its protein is CASSPRAGGTNEKLFF.

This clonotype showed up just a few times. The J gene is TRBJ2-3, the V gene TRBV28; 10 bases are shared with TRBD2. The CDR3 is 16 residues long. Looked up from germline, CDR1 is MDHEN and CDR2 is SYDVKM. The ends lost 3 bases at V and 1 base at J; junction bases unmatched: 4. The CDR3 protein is CASSLMLAGGTDTQYF. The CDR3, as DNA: TGTGCCAGCAGTTTGATGCTAGCGGGGGGCACAGATACGCAGTATTTT.

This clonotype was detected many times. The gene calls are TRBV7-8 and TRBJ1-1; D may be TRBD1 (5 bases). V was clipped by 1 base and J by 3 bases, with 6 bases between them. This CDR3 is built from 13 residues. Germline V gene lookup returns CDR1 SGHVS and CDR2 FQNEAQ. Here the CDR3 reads CASSLGTYTEAFF. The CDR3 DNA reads TGTGCCAGCAGCTTAGGGACATACACTGAAGCTTTCTTT.

Written as DNA, the CDR3 is TGCGCCAGCAGCTTCAACTCCGCTAGCACAGATACGCAGTATTTT. Protein product: CASSFNSASTDTQYF. The chain links TRBV5-1 to TRBJ2-3; D gene ambiguous. Looked up from germline, CDR1 is SGHRS and CDR2 is YFSETQ. The V end was cut by 2 bases, the J end by 0 bases, with 10 bases between. The CDR3 is made up of 15 amino acids.

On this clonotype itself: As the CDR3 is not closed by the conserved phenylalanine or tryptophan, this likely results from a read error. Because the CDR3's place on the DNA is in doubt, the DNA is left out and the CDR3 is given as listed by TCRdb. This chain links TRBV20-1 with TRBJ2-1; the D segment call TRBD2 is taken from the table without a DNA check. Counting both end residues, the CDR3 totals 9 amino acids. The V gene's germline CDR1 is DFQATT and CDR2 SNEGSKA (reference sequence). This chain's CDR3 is CSASAGQKI.

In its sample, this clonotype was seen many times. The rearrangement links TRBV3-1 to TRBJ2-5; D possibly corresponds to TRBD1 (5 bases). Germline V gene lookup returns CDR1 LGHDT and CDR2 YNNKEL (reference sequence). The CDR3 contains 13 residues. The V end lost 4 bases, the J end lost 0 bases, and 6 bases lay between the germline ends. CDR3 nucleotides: TGTGCCAGCAGCCGACAGAACCAAGAGACCCAGTACTTC. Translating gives CASSRQNQETQYF.

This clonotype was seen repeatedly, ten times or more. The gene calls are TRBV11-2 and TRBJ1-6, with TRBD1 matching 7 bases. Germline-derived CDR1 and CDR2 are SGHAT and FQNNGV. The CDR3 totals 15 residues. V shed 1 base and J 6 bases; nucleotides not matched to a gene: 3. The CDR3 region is CASSLGGTVNSPLHF. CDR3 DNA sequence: TGTGCCAGCAGCTTAGGCGGGACAGTTAATTCACCCCTCCACTTT.

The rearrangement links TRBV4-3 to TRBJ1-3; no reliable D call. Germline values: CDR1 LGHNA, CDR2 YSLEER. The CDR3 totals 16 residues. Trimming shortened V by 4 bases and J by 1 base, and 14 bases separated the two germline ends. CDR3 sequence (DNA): TGCGCCAGCAGCCTCCTGGGGTCCAGTTCTGGAAACACCATATATTTT. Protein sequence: CASSLLGSSSGNTIYF.

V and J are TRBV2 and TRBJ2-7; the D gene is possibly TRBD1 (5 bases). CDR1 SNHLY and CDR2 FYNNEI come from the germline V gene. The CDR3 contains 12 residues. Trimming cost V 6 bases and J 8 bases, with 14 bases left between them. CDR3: CASRHRLFKQYF. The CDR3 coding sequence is TGTGCCAGCAGACACAGGCTTTTCAAGCAGTACTTC.

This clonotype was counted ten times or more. The CDR3 sequence is CASRLTGGVQPQHF. In nucleotides, the CDR3 is TGTGCCAGCAGACTTACAGGGGGCGTTCAGCCCCAGCATTTT. The rearrangement joins TRBV12-3 or TRBV12-4 to TRBJ1-5; 9 bases are a match to TRBD1. Trimming took 6 bases from V and 6 from J; bases not matched to a gene: 6. The length of the CDR3 is 14 residues.

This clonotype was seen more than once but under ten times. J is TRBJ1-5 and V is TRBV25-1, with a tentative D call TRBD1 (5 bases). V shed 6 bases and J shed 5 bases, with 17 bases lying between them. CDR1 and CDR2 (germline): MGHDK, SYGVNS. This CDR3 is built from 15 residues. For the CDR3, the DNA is TGTGCCAGCAGCGGGGACCGGGGAGGATATCAGCCCCAGCATTTT. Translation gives CASSGDRGGYQPQHF.

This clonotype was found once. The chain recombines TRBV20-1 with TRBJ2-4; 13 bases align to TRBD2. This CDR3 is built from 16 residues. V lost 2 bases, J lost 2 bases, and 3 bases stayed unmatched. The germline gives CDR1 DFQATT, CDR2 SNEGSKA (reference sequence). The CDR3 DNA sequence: TGCAGTGCTAGATGGACTAGCGGGAGTTCCAAAAACATTCAGTACTTC. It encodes CSARWTSGSSKNIQYF.

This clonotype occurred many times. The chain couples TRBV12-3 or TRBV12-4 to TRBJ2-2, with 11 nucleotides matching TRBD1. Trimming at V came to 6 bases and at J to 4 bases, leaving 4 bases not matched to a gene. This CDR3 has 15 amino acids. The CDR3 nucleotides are TGTGCCAGCAGCCCCGGGACAGGGGGCACCGGGGAGCTGTTTTTT. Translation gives CASSPGTGGTGELFF.

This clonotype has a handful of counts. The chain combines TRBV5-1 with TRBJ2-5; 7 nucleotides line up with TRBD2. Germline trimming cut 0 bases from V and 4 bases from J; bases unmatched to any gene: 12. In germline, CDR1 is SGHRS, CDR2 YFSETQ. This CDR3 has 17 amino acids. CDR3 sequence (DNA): TGCGCCAGCAGCTTGGGAGACGACACTAGCGCTGGAGAGACCCAGTACTTC. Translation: CASSLGDDTSAGETQYF.

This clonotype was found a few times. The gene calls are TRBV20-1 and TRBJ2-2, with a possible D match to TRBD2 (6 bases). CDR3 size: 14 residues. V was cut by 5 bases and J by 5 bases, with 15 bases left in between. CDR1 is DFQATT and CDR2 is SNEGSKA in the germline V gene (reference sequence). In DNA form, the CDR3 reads TGCAGTGCTTCTCCGGGAGTATATACCGGGGAGCTGTTTTTT. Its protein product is CSASPGVYTGELFF.

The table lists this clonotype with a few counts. CDR3 protein: CASSSQRLAGGHEQYF. The CDR3 DNA is TGTGCCAGCAGTTCCCAGAGGCTAGCGGGAGGGCACGAGCAGTACTTC. V is TRBV12-3 or TRBV12-4 and J is TRBJ2-7; TRBD2 matches 12 bases. The length of the CDR3 is 16 residues. The trim removed 4 bases at V and 5 bases at J, leaving 9 bases unmatched.

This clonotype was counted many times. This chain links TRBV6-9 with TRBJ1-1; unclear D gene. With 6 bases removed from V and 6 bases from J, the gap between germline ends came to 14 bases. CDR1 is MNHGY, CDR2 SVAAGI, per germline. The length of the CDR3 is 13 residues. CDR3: CASRDDVSAEAFF. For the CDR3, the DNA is TGTGCCAGCAGAGATGATGTGTCGGCTGAAGCTTTCTTT.